The entry that follows covers one T cell receptor beta chain sequence. Its antigen remains unidentified. Building of the TCR beta libraries involved iRepertoire HTBI primers and Arm-PCR of CDR3 regions. A single record per CDR3 protein comes from TCRdb applying MiXCR to the multiplex PCR reads. The sample holds about 460,000 distinct CDR3 sequences, approximately 15% seen once. The data were obtained in a study of regulatory T cells in long-lasting Graves disease. The time point: newly diagnosed GD, antithyroid drugs for less than 3 months. Scientists built the TCR library using RNA that was extracted from PBMCs. Tubes containing EDTA received around 9.9 milliliters of drawn peripheral blood. Regarding the study as a whole: Persistent disease samples used TRBV28, TRBJ1-2 and TRBJ2-5 preferentially.

The CDR3 loop spans 11 amino acids. V gave up 5 bases and J gave up 8 bases, with 6 bases separating them. Another study also made use of these data, one on T cells in Graves' hyperthyroidism and ophthalmopathy. That source reports: Clinicians diagnosed patients from clinical symptoms, serum thyroxine and TRAb, thyroid ultrasound and orbital computed tomography.

Material: peripheral blood mononuclear cells (PBMCs), obtained at new diagnosis, from a patient treated with antithyroid drugs. This rearrangement joins TRBV12-3 or TRBV12-4 to TRBJ2-2, with D unclear. The origin of this receptor is a woman between 50 and 59 years old with Graves disease. The CDR3 bases are TGTGCCAGCAGTGGGGAAGGGGAGCTGTTTTTT. It codes for CASSGEGELFF.